This T cell receptor beta chain stems from a study of T cell clusters in autoimmune cytopenias. The germline V gene encodes CDR1 SGHDT and CDR2 YYEEEE. This CDR3 spans 13 amino acids. In the case of this clonotype: What it binds is unknown.

TRB was amplified from roughly 250 ng of peripheral blood genomic DNA per sample. TRB was amplified by touch-down multiplex PCR, primer pools A and B combined. TCRdb reprocessed the multiplex PCR reads and reports one entry per CDR3 protein, with no DNA. This listing includes about 9,500 distinct CDR3 sequences. Overall study findings and caveats: Primary autoimmune cytopenia patients appeared to lack physiological T cell clusters present in healthy donors. Functional roles of the in silico T cell clusters still await experimental validation.

This receptor was taken from a human donor with an autoimmune cytopenia or autoimmune hepatitis (not recorded which). The sequencing input was peripheral blood. V gene TRBV5-6 combines with J gene TRBJ1-2. CDR3 in amino acids: CASSLAGRDGYTF. Based on the CDR3 plus reference TRBV5-6 and TRBJ1-2, the full variable domain is DAGVTQSPTHLIKTRGQQVTLRCSPKSGHDTVSWYQQALGQGPQFIFQYYEEEERQRGNFPDRFSGHQFPNYSSELNVNALLLGDSALYLCASSLAGRDGYTFGSGTRLTVV.